These T cell receptor beta chains were read from a single sample in a study of blood T cell repertoires in COVID-19. TCRdb keeps only in-frame clones here, not all; method: immunoSEQ multiplex PCR. The table includes under 100,000 clones, roughly four fifths detected once. Sequencing used peripheral blood. The receptors come from a human donor in a cohort sampled during active COVID-19. Both conserved end residues are part of each CDR3. A D gene is named only where the DNA matches it firmly. A clone size is listed for some rows: how often the clone was seen (once, few, many), or a class if it is expanded.

TGTGCCAGCTCATCGGACAGGGATTCACCCCTCCACTTT CASSSDRDSPLHF TRBJ1-6 TRBV18 TRBD1 -
TGTGCCAGCAGCCCTGGGACAGCGATTAATGAAAAACTGTTTTTT CASSPGTAINEKLFF TRBJ1-4 TRBV28 TRBD1 -
TGTGCCAGCAGAGGGGTGGATTCACCCCTCCACTTT CASRGVDSPLHF TRBJ1-6 TRBV6-5 - -
TGTGCCAGCAGCCCAGATTCAGGGGCCCGTATAGATACGCAGTATTTT CASSPDSGARIDTQYF TRBJ2-3 TRBV12-1 - once
TGTGCCATCCGTGAGACAGGGGTTAACTATGGCTACACCTTC CAIRETGVNYGYTF TRBJ1-2 TRBV10-3 TRBD1 -
TGTGCCAGCAGTTACGGACAGGGCAATCAGCCCCAGCATTTT CASSYGQGNQPQHF TRBJ1-5 TRBV6-6 TRBD1 -
TGTGCCAGCAGCTTACAGGCGAGCTCCTATAATTCACCCCTCCACTTT CASSLQASSYNSPLHF TRBJ1-6 TRBV5-5 - -
TGTGCCAGCAGCTTCGCCGGACAGGGCCCTTTCGCCCAGCATTTT CASSFAGQGPFAQHF TRBJ1-5 TRBV5-6 TRBD1 -
TGTGCCAGCAGCTCCGTATGGGGACAGGGGGCCAATCGCAGGAACACCATATATTTT CASSSVWGQGANRRNTIYF TRBJ1-3 TRBV7-9 TRBD1 -
TGTGCCAGCAGCTTGATGGTCGGTTCAGAGACCCAGTACTTC CASSLMVGSETQYF TRBJ2-5 TRBV5-8 - -
TGTGCCAGCAGCTCCGGGACAGGGGCACGCGGCTACACCTTC CASSSGTGARGYTF TRBJ1-2 TRBV27 TRBD1 few
TGTGCCAGCAGCTTGACTAGCGGGGCCTCTGGGGCCAACGTCCTGACTTTC CASSLTSGASGANVLTF TRBJ2-6 TRBV7-2 TRBD2 once
TGTGCCAGCAGCTTAGGGGGGGGAAGCGGCTCCTACGAGCAGTACTTC CASSLGGGSGSYEQYF TRBJ2-7 TRBV7-2 TRBD2 -
TGTGCCAGCTCACCGACAGGCACCTCCTACGAGCAGTACTTC CASSPTGTSYEQYF TRBJ2-7 TRBV18 - -
TGTGCCAGCAGCGTAGGGTTGGACAGATCCTACGAGCAGTACTTC CASSVGLDRSYEQYF TRBJ2-7 TRBV9 - -
TGTGCCAGTAGTATAGGTCGACTGCTCTCTGGAAACACCATATATTTT CASSIGRLLSGNTIYF TRBJ1-3 TRBV19 - -
TGCGCCAGCAGCTTGATAGCATCCGCGAACACTGAAGCTTTCTTT CASSLIASANTEAFF TRBJ1-1 TRBV5-1 - -
TGCGCCAGCAGTGAGCCAGGGGAGCCCAATCAGCCCCAGCATTTT CASSEPGEPNQPQHF TRBJ1-5 TRBV10-2 - -
TGTGCCAGCAGTCCCGCTTGGAGGGTTCCTTCACCCCTCCACTTT CASSPAWRVPSPLHF TRBJ1-6 TRBV27 - few
TGTGCCAGCAGCATACGGGGGGACAATGAGCAGTTCTTC CASSIRGDNEQFF TRBJ2-1 TRBV2 TRBD2 -
TGTGCCACCAGTGATTTTTCAGGGATGGAGCCCCAGCATTTT CATSDFSGMEPQHF TRBJ1-5 TRBV24-1 - -
TGTGCCAGTACGATTCCCTCCCGGGGACAGGGGAATAATTCACCCCTCCACTTT CASTIPSRGQGNNSPLHF TRBJ1-6 TRBV19 TRBD1 once
TGTGCCAGCTCACCACTACAGGGACAGGGAGGTCAGCCCCAGCATTTT CASSPLQGQGGQPQHF TRBJ1-5 TRBV18 TRBD1 -
TGTGCCTGGAGTATGGGACAGGGATGGGAGACCCAGTACTTC CAWSMGQGWETQYF TRBJ2-5 TRBV30 TRBD1 -
TGTGCCAGCAGTTACTCCAGGGGGCTGAGGAACACTGAAGCTTTCTTT CASSYSRGLRNTEAFF TRBJ1-1 TRBV6-5 TRBD1 -
TGTGCCAGCAGCGTCAGGGATTTGGAGACCCAGTACTTC CASSVRDLETQYF TRBJ2-5 TRBV9 - -
TGCGCCAGCAGCTTGGTGCGGGGAGAGACCCAGTACTTC CASSLVRGETQYF TRBJ2-5 TRBV5-1 - -
TGTGCCAGCAGTCCAAGACAGGGGGCGACTTCTAACTATGGCTACACCTTC CASSPRQGATSNYGYTF TRBJ1-2 TRBV6-6 TRBD1 -
TGCGCCAGCAGCCTTCAGGGGCGGGTTGATGAAAAACTGTTTTTT CASSLQGRVDEKLFF TRBJ1-4 TRBV4-1 - -
TGTGCCACCCAGATGTATGGCTACACCTTC CATQMYGYTF TRBJ1-2 TRBV28 - once
TGTGCCAGCAGCTTCCGGGGGGGGACGATCGGGGAGCTGTTTTTT CASSFRGGTIGELFF TRBJ2-2 TRBV7-2 TRBD2 few
TGTGCCTGGGGTGCCGGGACAGGGTTTTATCGGTCACCCCTCCACTTT CAWGAGTGFYRSPLHF TRBJ1-6 TRBV30 TRBD1 -
TGTGCCAGCAGTTACACGGGACAGGCTGCTGAAGCTTTCTTT CASSYTGQAAEAFF TRBJ1-1 TRBV6-5 TRBD1 -
TGTGCCAGCTCACCACTCCCCCCGACTAGCGGACAATGGGGCTACGAGCAGTACTTC CASSPLPPTSGQWGYEQYF TRBJ2-7 TRBV18 TRBD2 -
TGTGCCAGCAGTGAAACCTGGGGGGGGCAGGGTGGCTACACCTTC CASSETWGGQGGYTF TRBJ1-2 TRBV2 - -
TGTGCCAGCACCCCCGGTACGGGTTCTATGCGGACCCAGTACTTC CASTPGTGSMRTQYF TRBJ2-5 TRBV7-9 - few
TGTGCCAGCAAACCGGGACAGGCTTATGGCTACACCTTC CASKPGQAYGYTF TRBJ1-2 TRBV5-4 TRBD1 few
TGTGCCAGCAGCTCCCTAGCGGGGGGCCGGGGAGATACGCAGTATTTT CASSSLAGGRGDTQYF TRBJ2-3 TRBV5-4 TRBD2 once
TGTGCCAGCGGTCGGGACACAGGCTCTAATCAGCCCCAGCATTTT CASGRDTGSNQPQHF TRBJ1-5 TRBV2 - -
TGTGCCAGCAGCTTAACAGGGATTAATTCACCCCTCCACTTT CASSLTGINSPLHF TRBJ1-6 TRBV7-9 - few
TGTGCCAGCAGCCTACCCCCCGTCTACGAGCAGTACTTC CASSLPPVYEQYF TRBJ2-7 TRBV7-2 - -
TGTGCCAGCAGTCTTGGACTTCGCAGCTCGAACACCGGGGAGCTGTTTTTT CASSLGLRSSNTGELFF TRBJ2-2 TRBV9 - -
TGTGCCAGCAGCTTCAGGGGGCAAGGATATGAAGCTTTCTTT CASSFRGQGYEAFF TRBJ1-1 TRBV5-6 TRBD1 few
TGTGCCACCAGTGATCCCACAGGGGGGAACACCGGGGAGCTGTTTTTT CATSDPTGGNTGELFF TRBJ2-2 TRBV24-1 TRBD1 -
TGTGCCAGCAGCCAAGGTCTCCCTCAGCCCCAGCATTTT CASSQGLPQPQHF TRBJ1-5 TRBV4-2 - many
TGTGCCAGCAGGGTCGGAGGGTTTTACAATGAGCAGTTCTTC CASRVGGFYNEQFF TRBJ2-1 TRBV5-4 - -
TGTGCCAGCAGCGTCACCGGGACAGGGGTCCCAGGCTCGTACTTC CASSVTGTGVPGSYF TRBJ2-7 TRBV5-8 TRBD1 -
TGCGCCAGCAGAGCGGGGGGGGGAACAGATACGCAGTATTTT CASRAGGGTDTQYF TRBJ2-3 TRBV10-1 TRBD2 few
TGTGCCAGCAGCTCCGGACAGGGGTCAAACAATGAGCAGTTCTTC CASSSGQGSNNEQFF TRBJ2-1 TRBV11-3 TRBD1 -
TGCACCAGCAGCCAAGCGCGGCTAGCGGTAGTCACCCAGTACTTC CTSSQARLAVVTQYF TRBJ2-5 TRBV1 - once
TGTGCCAGCAGCCAAAATCAGGGGGCGATTGGCTACACCTTC CASSQNQGAIGYTF TRBJ1-2 TRBV16 TRBD1 -
TGTGCCAGCAGTGAACGCCCAGGCATCTATGGCTACACCTTC CASSERPGIYGYTF TRBJ1-2 TRBV2 - few
TGTGCCAGCAGTATTCGGACAGCTAACTATGGCTACACCTTC CASSIRTANYGYTF TRBJ1-2 TRBV2 - -
TGTGCCAGCAGCTCCTGGGGCAGGGGCCCGGAGACCCAGTACTTC CASSSWGRGPETQYF TRBJ2-5 TRBV7-2 - -
TGTGCCAGCAGTTTAGGGGGCTACTATGGCTACACCTTC CASSLGGYYGYTF TRBJ1-2 TRBV2 TRBD1 -